This TCR beta chain was recovered during a study of blood T cells in healthy people across ages. Whole-study findings and limits: Long-lived donors had more naive CD4+ cells and higher diversity than aged donors. Unsorted PBMC material precluded a definitive naive versus antigen-experienced comparison.

The CDR3 has 16 residues. CDR1 is KGHSH, CDR2 LQKENI, per germline. The trim removed 2 bases at V and 2 bases at J, leaving 5 bases unmatched. On this clonotype: Its antigen is unknown.

Sample-barcoded 5' priming and a J-beta primer mix drove a second PCR of roughly 6 to 12 cycles. Through a template-switch adaptor with 12 random nucleotides, each cDNA molecule received a tag. MiXCR, run by TCRdb on the 5' RACE reads, gives a single entry per CDR3 protein. Of about 1.1 million distinct CDR3 sequences in the sample, 30% to 40% were seen once. Total RNA was isolated from each sample in quantities of at least 6 micrograms. The specimen was blood. This chain joins TRBV18 and TRBJ1-1; 10 bases are a match to TRBD1. The sequence derives from a man between 18 and 35 years old in good health. The CDR3 coding sequence is TGTGCCAGCTCACCAGGGGGACAGGGGTCTAACACTGAAGCTTTCTTT. Amino acids: CASSPGGQGSNTEAFF.